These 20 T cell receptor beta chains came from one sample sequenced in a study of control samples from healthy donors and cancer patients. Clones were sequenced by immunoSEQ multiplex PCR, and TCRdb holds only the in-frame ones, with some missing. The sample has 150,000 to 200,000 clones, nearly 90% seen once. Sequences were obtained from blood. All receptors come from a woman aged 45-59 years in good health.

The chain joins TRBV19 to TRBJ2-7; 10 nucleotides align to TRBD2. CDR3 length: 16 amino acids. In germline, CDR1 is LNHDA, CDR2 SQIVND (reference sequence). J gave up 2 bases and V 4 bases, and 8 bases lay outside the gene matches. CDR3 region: CASSTQSSGRPYEQYF. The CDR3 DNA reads TGTGCCAGTAGTACACAGTCTAGCGGGAGACCCTACGAGCAGTACTTC.

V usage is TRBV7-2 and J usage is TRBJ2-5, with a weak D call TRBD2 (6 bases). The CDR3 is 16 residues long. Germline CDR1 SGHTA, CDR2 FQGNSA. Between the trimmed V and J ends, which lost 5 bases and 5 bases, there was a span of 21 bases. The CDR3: CASSPGFQGGWETQYF. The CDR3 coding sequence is TGTGCCAGCAGCCCCGGGTTTCAGGGAGGATGGGAGACCCAGTACTTC.

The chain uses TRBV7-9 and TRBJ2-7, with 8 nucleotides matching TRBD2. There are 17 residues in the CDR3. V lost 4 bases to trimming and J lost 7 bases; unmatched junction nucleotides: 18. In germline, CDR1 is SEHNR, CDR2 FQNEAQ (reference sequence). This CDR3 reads CASSSRGGREGSWEQYF. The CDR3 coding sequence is TGTGCCAGCAGCTCCCGAGGCGGCCGGGAGGGCTCCTGGGAGCAGTACTTC.

The CDR3 spells CASSYGAPPLQETQYF. CDR3 nucleotide sequence: TGTGCCAGCAGTTACGGCGCCCCACCTCTCCAAGAGACCCAGTACTTC. This chain links TRBV6-2 or TRBV6-3 with TRBJ2-5, with D unclear. Germline V gene lookup returns CDR1 MNHEY and CDR2 SVGEGT. CDR3 size: 16 residues. With 2 bases removed from V and 1 base from J, the gap between germline ends came to 14 bases.

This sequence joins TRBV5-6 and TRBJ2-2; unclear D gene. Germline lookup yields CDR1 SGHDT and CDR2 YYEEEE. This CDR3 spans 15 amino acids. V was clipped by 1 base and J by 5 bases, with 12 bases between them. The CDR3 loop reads CASSLSDRKTGELFF. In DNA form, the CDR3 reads TGTGCCAGCAGCTTGTCGGATAGAAAGACCGGGGAGCTGTTTTTT.

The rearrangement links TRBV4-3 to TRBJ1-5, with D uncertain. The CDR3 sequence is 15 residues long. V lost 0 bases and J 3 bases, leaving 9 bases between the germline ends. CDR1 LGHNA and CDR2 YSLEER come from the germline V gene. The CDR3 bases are TGCGCCAGCAGCCAAGATCGCAGCAACAATCAGCCCCAGCATTTT. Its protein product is CASSQDRSNNQPQHF.

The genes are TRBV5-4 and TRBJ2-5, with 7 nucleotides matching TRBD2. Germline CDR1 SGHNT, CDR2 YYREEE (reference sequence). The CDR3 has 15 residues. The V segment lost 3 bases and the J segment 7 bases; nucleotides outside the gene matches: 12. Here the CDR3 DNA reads TGTGCCAGCAGCTCCCCCGGACTAGGGGATCGGACCCAGTACTTC. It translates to CASSSPGLGDRTQYF.

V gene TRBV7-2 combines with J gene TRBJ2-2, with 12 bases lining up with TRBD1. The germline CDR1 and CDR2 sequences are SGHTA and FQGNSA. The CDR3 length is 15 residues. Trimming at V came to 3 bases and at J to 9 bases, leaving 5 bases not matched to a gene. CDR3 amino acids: CASSLGQGARRELFF. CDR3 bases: TGTGCCAGCAGCTTGGGACAGGGGGCTAGGCGGGAGCTGTTTTTT.

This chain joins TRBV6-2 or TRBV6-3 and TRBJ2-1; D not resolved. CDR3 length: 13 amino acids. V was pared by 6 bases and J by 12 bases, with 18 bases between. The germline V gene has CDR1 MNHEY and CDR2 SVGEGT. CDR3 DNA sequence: TGTGCCAGCAGCCCCCCAGGTTCGGGTGTGCAGTTCTTC. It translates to CASSPPGSGVQFF.

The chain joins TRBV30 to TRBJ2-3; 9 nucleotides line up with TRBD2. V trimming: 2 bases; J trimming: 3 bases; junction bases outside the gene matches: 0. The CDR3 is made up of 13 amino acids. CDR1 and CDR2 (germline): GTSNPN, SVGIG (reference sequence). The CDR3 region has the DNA TGTGCCTGGAGTCTAGCGGGAACAGATACGCAGTATTTT. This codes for CAWSLAGTDTQYF. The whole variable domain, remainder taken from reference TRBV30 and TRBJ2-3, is SQTIHQWPATLVQPVGSPLSLECTVEGTSNPNLYWYRQAAGRGLQLLFYSVGIGQISSEVPQNLSASRPQDRQFILSSKKLLLSDSGFYLCAWSLAGTDTQYFGPGTRLTVL.

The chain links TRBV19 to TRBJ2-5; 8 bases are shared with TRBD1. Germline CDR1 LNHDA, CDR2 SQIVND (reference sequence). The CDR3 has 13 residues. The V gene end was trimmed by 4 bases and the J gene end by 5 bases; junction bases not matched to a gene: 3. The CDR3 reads CASSNNRGETQYF. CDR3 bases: TGTGCCAGTAGTAACAACAGGGGGGAGACCCAGTACTTC. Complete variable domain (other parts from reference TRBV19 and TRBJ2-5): DGGITQSPKYLFRKEGQNVTLSCEQNLNHDAMYWYRQDPGQGLRLIYYSQIVNDFQKGDIAEGYSVSREKKESFPLTVTSAQKNPTAFYLCASSNNRGETQYFGPGTRLLVL.

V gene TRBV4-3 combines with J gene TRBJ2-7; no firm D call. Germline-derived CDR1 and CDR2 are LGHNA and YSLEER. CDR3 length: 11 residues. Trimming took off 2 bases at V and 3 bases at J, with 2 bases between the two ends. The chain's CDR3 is CASSQNYEQYF. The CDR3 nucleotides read TGCGCCAGCAGCCAAAACTACGAGCAGTACTTC.

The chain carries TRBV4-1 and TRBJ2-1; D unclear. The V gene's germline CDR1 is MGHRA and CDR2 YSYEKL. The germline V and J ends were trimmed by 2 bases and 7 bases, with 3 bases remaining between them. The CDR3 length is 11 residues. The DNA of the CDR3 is TGCGCCAGCAGCCAACTAAATGAGCAGTTCTTC. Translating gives CASSQLNEQFF.

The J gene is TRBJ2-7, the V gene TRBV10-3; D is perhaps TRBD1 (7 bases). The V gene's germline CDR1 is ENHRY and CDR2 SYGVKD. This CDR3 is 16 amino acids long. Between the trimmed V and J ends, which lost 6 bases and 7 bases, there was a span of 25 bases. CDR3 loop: CAISARGFEGAGEQYF. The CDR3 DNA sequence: TGTGCCATCAGCGCCAGAGGTTTCGAGGGGGCGGGGGAGCAGTACTTC.

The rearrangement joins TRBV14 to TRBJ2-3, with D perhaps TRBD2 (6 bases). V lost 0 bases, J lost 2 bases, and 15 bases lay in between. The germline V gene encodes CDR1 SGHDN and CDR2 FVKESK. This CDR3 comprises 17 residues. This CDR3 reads CASSQDISTSLTDTQYF. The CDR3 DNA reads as TGTGCCAGCAGCCAAGATATCTCTACTAGCCTCACAGATACGCAGTATTTT.

DNA of the CDR3: TGTGCCAGCAGTTTGGGGGTGGATTACGAGCAGTACTTC. This codes for CASSLGVDYEQYF. J is TRBJ2-7 and V is TRBV28, with D perhaps TRBD1 or TRBD2 (5 bases each). Trimming cost V 3 bases and J 4 bases, with 10 bases left between them. Germline V gene lookup returns CDR1 MDHEN and CDR2 SYDVKM. This CDR3 spans 13 amino acids.

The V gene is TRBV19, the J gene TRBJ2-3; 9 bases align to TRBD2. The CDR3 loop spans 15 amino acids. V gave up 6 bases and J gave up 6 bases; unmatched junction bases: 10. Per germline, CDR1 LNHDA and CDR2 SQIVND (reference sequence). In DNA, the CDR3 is TGTGCCAGTAGCCTAACCGGGACTAGCCCGGATACGCAGTATTTT. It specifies CASSLTGTSPDTQYF.

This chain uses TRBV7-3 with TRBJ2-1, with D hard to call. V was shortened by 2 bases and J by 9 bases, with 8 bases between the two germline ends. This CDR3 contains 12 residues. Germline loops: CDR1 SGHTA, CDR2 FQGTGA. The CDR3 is CASSLDHGEQFF. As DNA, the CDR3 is TGTGCCAGCAGCTTAGATCATGGTGAGCAGTTCTTC.

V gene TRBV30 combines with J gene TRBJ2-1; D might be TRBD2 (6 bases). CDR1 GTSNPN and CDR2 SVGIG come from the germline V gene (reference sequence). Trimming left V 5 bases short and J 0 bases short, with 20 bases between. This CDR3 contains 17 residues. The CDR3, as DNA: TGTGCCTGGTCCGAATCAGGGACTTTCGTCTCCTACAATGAGCAGTTCTTC. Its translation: CAWSESGTFVSYNEQFF.

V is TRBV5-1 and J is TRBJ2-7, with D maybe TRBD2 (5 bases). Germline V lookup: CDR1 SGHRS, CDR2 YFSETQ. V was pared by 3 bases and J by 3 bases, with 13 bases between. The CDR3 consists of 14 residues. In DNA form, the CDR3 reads TGCGCCAGCAGCTCACTAGGCAGAATCTACGAGCAGTACTTC. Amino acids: CASSSLGRIYEQYF.